This T cell receptor beta chain originates from a study of regulatory T cells in long-lasting Graves disease. Arm-PCR of CDR3 regions and iRepertoire HTBI primers were used to build TCR beta libraries. TCRdb re-analysed the multiplex PCR reads in MiXCR, keeping a single row per CDR3 protein. The profile shows 400,000 to 450,000 distinct CDR3 sequences, about 16% of them singletons. This sample's time point: newly diagnosed GD, antithyroid drugs for less than 3 months. Generation of the TCR library employed RNA extracted from PBMCs. Patients of an endocrinology department in Xi'an, China, were included. Germline assignment: CDR1 SGHRS and CDR2 YFSETQ. The length of the CDR3 is 15 residues. V lost 0 bases, J lost 0 bases, and 9 bases lay in between. A further study also used this sample, focusing on T cells in Graves' hyperthyroidism and ophthalmopathy. This second study says: The model made its ophthalmopathy prediction, and onset followed a median approximately 7 months later.

The sequencing here drew on peripheral blood mononuclear cells (PBMCs), taken at new diagnosis, from a patient treated with antithyroid drugs. V and J are TRBV5-1 and TRBJ1-1; tentative D call: TRBD1 (5 bases). The source of this sequence is a woman younger than 45 with Graves disease. The CDR3 bases are TGCGCCAGCAGCTTGGGGGGGGACTTGAACACTGAAGCTTTCTTT. Its protein product is CASSLGGDLNTEAFF.